One sample yielded the 6 T cell receptor beta chains listed below, sequenced in a study of blood T cell repertoires in COVID-19. Sequencing used immunoSEQ multiplex PCR; TCRdb keeps in-frame clones, though not all of them. Here the sample spans approximately 190,000 clones, 84% being singletons. Sequences were obtained from PBMCs or T cells enriched from blood (not recorded which). The receptors come from a woman aged 25-40 years who had been exposed to COVID-19.

This chain links TRBV11-2 with TRBJ2-7; 7 nucleotides match TRBD2. Germline V lookup: CDR1 SGHAT, CDR2 FQNNGV. This CDR3 region has 13 residues. V lost 7 bases and J lost 7; bases outside the gene matches: 10. CDR3 in amino acids: CASNGGGKNEQYF. The CDR3 nucleotides are TGTGCCAGCAACGGCGGGGGTAAAAATGAGCAGTACTTC.

The gene calls are TRBV10-2 and TRBJ1-4, with D possibly TRBD1 on 5 matching bases. Trimming stripped 6 bases from V and 5 bases from J, with 13 bases between. The V gene's germline CDR1 is WSHSY and CDR2 SAAADI. There are 14 residues in the CDR3. The CDR3: CASRKGTWNEKLFF. In DNA, the CDR3 is TGCGCCAGCAGGAAAGGGACTTGGAATGAAAAACTGTTTTTT.

The chain couples TRBV25-1 to TRBJ2-1, with a weak D call TRBD1 (5 bases). The length of the CDR3 is 16 residues. V was cut by 4 bases and J by 3 bases, with 16 bases left in between. Per germline, CDR1 MGHDK and CDR2 SYGVNS. The CDR3 reads CASSGNGARHYNEQFF. The DNA for the CDR3 is TGTGCCAGCAGTGGGAATGGGGCACGCCACTACAATGAGCAGTTCTTC.

The rearrangement uses TRBV3-1 (or the pseudogene TRBV3-2) and TRBJ2-7; TRBD1 matches at 12 bases. This CDR3 spans 16 amino acids. Germline-derived CDR1 and CDR2 are LGHDT and YNNKEL (reference sequence). After removal of 7 bases from V and 4 bases from J, the junction contained 11 bases not matched to a gene. Written as DNA, the CDR3 is TGTGCCAGCACTGGGGCTGGGACAGGGGGCTCATACGAGCAGTACTTC. Translated: CASTGAGTGGSYEQYF.

The rearrangement uses TRBV19 and TRBJ1-2; D is possibly TRBD1 (5 bases). CDR3 size: 15 residues. Germline V gene sequence: CDR1 LNHDA, CDR2 SQIVND (reference sequence). Between the trimmed V and J ends, which lost 5 bases and 4 bases, there was a span of 17 bases. Here the CDR3 DNA reads TGTGCCAGTAGTGTCGTGGGGCAGGAGATCTATGGCTACACCTTC. This encodes CASSVVGQEIYGYTF.

This chain uses TRBV9 with TRBJ1-6; D not resolved. The CDR3 sequence is 14 residues long. The germline CDR1 and CDR2 sequences are SGDLS and YYNGEE. The germline V and J ends were trimmed by 4 bases and 7 bases, with 12 bases remaining between them. DNA of the CDR3: TGTGCCAGCAGCCCCGAACCGGGAAATTCACCCCTCCACTTT. Protein product: CASSPEPGNSPLHF.